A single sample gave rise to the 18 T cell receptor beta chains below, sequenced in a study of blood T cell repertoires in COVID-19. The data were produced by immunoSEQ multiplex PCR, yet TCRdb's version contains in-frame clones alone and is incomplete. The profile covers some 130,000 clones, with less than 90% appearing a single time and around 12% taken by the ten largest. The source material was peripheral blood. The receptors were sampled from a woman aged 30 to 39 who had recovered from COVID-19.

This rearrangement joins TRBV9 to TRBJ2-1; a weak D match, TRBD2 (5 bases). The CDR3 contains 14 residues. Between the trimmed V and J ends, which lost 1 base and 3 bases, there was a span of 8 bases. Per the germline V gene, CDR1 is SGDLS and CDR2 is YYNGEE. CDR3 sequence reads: CASSVTGNYNEQFF. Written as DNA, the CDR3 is TGTGCCAGCAGCGTAACCGGGAACTACAATGAGCAGTTCTTC.

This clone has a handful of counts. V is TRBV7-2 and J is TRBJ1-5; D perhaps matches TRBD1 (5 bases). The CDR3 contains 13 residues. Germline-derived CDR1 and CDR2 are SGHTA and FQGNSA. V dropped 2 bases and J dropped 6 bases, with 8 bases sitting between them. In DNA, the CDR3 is TGTGCCAGCAGCTTACAGGGAGGTCAGCCCCAGCATTTT. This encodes CASSLQGGQPQHF.

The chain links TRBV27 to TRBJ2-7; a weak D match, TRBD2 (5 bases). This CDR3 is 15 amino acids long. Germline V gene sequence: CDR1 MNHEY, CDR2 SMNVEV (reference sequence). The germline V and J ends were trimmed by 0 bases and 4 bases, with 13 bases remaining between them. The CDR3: CASSLSRVKGYEQYF. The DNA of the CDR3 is TGTGCCAGCAGTTTATCGAGGGTAAAGGGTTACGAGCAGTACTTC.

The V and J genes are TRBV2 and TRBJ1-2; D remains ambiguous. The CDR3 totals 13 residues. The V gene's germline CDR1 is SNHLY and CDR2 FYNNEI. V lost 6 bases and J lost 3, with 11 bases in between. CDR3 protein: CASSRDGDYGYTF. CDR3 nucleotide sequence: TGTGCCAGCAGCCGAGACGGGGACTATGGCTACACCTTC.

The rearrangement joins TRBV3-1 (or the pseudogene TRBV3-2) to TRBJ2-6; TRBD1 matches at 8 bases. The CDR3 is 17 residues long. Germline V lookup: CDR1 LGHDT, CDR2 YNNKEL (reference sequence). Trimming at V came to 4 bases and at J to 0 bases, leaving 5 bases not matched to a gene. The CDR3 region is CASSRRTGSSGANVLTF. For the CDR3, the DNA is TGTGCCAGCAGCCGCCGGACAGGGTCCTCTGGGGCCAACGTCCTGACTTTC.

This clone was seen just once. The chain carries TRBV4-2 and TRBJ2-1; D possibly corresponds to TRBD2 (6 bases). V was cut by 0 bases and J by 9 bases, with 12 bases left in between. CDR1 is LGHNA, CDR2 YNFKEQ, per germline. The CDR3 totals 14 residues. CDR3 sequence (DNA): TGTGCCAGCAGCCAAGACCAATTGGAGGGTGAGCAGTTCTTC. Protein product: CASSQDQLEGEQFF.

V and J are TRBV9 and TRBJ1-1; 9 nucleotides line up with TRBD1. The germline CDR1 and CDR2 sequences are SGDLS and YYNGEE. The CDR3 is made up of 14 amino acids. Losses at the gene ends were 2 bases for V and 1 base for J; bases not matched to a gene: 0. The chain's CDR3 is CASSVDRGNTEAFF. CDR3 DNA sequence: TGTGCCAGCAGCGTGGACAGGGGGAACACTGAAGCTTTCTTT.

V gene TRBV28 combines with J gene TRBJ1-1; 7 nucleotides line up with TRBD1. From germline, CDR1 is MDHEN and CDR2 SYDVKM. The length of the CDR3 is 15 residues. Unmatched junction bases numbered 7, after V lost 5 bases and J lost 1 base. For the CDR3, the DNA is TGTGCCAGCAGTCTCCTCGGACAGGAGAACACTGAAGCTTTCTTT. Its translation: CASSLLGQENTEAFF.

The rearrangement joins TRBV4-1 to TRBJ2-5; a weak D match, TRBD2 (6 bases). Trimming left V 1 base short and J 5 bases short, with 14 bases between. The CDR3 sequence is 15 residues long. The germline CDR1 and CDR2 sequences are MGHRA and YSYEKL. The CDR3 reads CASSQVGLGEETQYF. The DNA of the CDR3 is TGCGCCAGCAGCCAAGTGGGACTGGGGGAGGAGACCCAGTACTTC.

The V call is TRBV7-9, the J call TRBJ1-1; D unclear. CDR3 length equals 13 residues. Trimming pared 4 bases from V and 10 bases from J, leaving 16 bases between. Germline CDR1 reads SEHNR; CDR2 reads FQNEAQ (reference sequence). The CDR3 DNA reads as TGTGCCAGCAGCTCGTCCCGGACGGGGTTAGCTTTCTTT. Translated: CASSSSRTGLAFF.

In DNA, the CDR3 is TGTGCCAGCTCGGTGAAGGCGGATTATGGCTACACCTTC. This sequence encodes CASSVKADYGYTF. The chain uses TRBV6-5 and TRBJ1-2; D is uncertain. The CDR3 is 13 residues long. The V and J ends lost 8 bases and 5 bases respectively, with 15 bases between them. Germline V gene sequence: CDR1 MNHEY, CDR2 SVGAGI.

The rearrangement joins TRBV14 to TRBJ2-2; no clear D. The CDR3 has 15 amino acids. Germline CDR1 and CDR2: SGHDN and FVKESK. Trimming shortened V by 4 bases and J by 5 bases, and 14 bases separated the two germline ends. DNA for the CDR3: TGTGCCAGCAGCCCTTATCTGACGAGGACCGGGGAGCTGTTTTTT. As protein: CASSPYLTRTGELFF. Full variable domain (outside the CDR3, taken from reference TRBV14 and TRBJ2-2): EAGVTQFPSHSVIEKGQTVTLRCDPISGHDNLYWYRRVMGKEIKFLLHFVKESKQDESGMPNNRFLAERTGGTYSTLKVQPAELEDSGVYFCASSPYLTRTGELFFGEGSRLTVL.

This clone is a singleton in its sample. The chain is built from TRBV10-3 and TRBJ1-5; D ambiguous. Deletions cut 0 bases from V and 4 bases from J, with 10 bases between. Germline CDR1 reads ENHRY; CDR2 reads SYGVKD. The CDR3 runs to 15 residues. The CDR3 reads CAISESRDLNQPQHF. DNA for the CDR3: TGTGCCATCAGTGAGTCCCGGGATCTAAATCAGCCCCAGCATTTT.

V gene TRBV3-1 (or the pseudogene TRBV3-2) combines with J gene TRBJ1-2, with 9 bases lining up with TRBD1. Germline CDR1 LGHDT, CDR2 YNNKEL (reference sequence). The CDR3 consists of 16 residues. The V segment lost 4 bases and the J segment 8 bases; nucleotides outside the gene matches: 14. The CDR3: CASSRGQGDRWGGYTF. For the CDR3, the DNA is TGTGCCAGCAGCCGGGGACAGGGAGATCGGTGGGGGGGCTACACCTTC.

Here the CDR3 DNA reads TGTGCCAGCAGTGAATTATGGGGACAGCCTTATTTGGAGTCAGGGGCCAACGTCCTGACTTTC. It is translated as CASSELWGQPYLESGANVLTF. V usage is TRBV6-1 and J usage is TRBJ2-6; 7 bases align to TRBD1. CDR1 and CDR2 (germline): MNHNS, SASEGT. V was pared by 2 bases and J by 4 bases, with 20 bases of the junction left unmatched. The length of the CDR3 is 21 residues.

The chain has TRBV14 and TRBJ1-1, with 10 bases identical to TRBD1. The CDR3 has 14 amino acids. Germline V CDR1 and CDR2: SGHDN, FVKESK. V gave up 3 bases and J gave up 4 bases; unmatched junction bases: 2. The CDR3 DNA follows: TGTGCCAGCAGCCAGACAGGGGGCTTCACTGAAGCTTTCTTT. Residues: CASSQTGGFTEAFF. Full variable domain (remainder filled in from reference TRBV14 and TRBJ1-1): EAGVTQFPSHSVIEKGQTVTLRCDPISGHDNLYWYRRVMGKEIKFLLHFVKESKQDESGMPNNRFLAERTGGTYSTLKVQPAELEDSGVYFCASSQTGGFTEAFFGQGTRLTVV.

The CDR3 protein is CASSPRGQTTYEQYF. The CDR3 region has the DNA TGTGCCAGCAGCCCAAGGGGACAGACAACCTACGAGCAGTACTTC. This chain joins TRBV7-2 and TRBJ2-7; 7 bases align to TRBD1. CDR1 and CDR2 from the germline V gene are SGHTA and FQGNSA. The CDR3 contains 15 residues. V was clipped by 5 bases and J by 2 bases; unmatched bases: 9.

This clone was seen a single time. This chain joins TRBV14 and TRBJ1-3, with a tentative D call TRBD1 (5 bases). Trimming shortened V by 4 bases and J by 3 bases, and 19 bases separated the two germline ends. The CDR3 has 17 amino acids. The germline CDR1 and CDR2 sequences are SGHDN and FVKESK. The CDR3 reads CASSPLWSPGGGNTIYF. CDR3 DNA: TGTGCCAGCAGCCCGCTCTGGAGCCCCGGGGGTGGAAACACCATATATTTT. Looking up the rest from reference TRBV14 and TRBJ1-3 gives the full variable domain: EAGVTQFPSHSVIEKGQTVTLRCDPISGHDNLYWYRRVMGKEIKFLLHFVKESKQDESGMPNNRFLAERTGGTYSTLKVQPAELEDSGVYFCASSPLWSPGGGNTIYFGEGSWLTVV.